Listed below are T cell receptor beta chains from one sample, sequenced in a study of Ad26.COV2.S vaccination and SARS-CoV-2 variants. Sequencing was performed with immunoSEQ multiplex PCR; in TCRdb, only in-frame clones are kept and a portion is missing. This table holds about 350,000 clones, about 86% found once. The specimen was peripheral blood, collected in a trial of Ad26.COV2.S vaccine versus placebo. The receptors derive from a person between 18 and 65 years old who received the Ad26.COV2.S COVID-19 vaccine or a placebo. CDR3s include the opening cysteine and the closing phenylalanine or tryptophan. Each record gives: CDR3 length, V gene, J gene, CDR3 protein.

>15|TRBV5-1|TRBJ2-5
CASSYGLAGQETQYF
>16|TRBV24-1|TRBJ2-1
CATSDPGLAESNEQFF
>11|TRBV5-4|TRBJ1-1
CASSLRAEAFF
>21|TRBV23-1|TRBJ2-3
CASSQSRGLSGSPSSTDTQYF
>12|TRBV14|TRBJ1-2
CASSPTGFGYTF
>14|TRBV19|TRBJ1-1
CASSSGLMNTEAFF
>13|TRBV11-2|TRBJ1-1
CASSFGENTEAFF
>16|TRBV5-1|TRBJ2-5
CASSLGSGRAVKTQYF
>15|TRBV11-2|TRBJ2-3
CASRSGQGGPDTQYF
>15|TRBV6-2/TRBV6-3|TRBJ2-3
CASSDRASGGDTQYF
>14|TRBV28|TRBJ1-2
CASSIQGAPGGYTF
>12|TRBV19|TRBJ2-1
CASSMGSAGQFF
>14|TRBV7-9|TRBJ1-6
CASSLASGNSPLHF
>15|TRBV19|TRBJ1-2
CASSLGQVSDYGYTF
>11|TRBV2|TRBJ2-7
CAGKGSYEQYF
>14|TRBV5-6|TRBJ2-7
CASSLVGPNYEQYF
>13|TRBV12-3/TRBV12-4|TRBJ1-2
CASSQTLNYGYTF
>12|TRBV28|TRBJ1-5
CASSLNHQPQHF
>16|TRBV6-1|TRBJ1-4
CASSEFGRASNEKLFF
>14|TRBV19|TRBJ2-2
CASSGTANTGELFF
>14|TRBV19|TRBJ1-3
CASSMTGRRNTIYF
>15|TRBV7-2|TRBJ1-5
CASSLGSPGNQPQHF
>14|TRBV12-5|TRBJ2-7
CASGLGEGSYEQYF
>13|TRBV19|TRBJ1-5
CASHQGMNQPQHF
>13|TRBV5-6|TRBJ2-7
CASSGQVTYEQYF
>15|TRBV7-8|TRBJ2-7
CASSRTGQGAYEQYF
>14|TRBV7-9|TRBJ2-1
CASTPDRVDNEQFF
>11|TRBV3-1/TRBV3-2|TRBJ1-2
CASSDNYGYTF
>14|TRBV5-4|TRBJ2-3
CASSLKNGDREEYF
>14|TRBV7-2|TRBJ2-5
CASSLARRGETQYF
>13|TRBV5-1|TRBJ1-1
CASSQDGNTEAFF
>15|TRBV28|TRBJ2-7
CASSPGSGGSYEQYF
>14|TRBV27|TRBJ2-7
CASSLRLNSYEQYF
>14|TRBV2|TRBJ2-7
CASRAGQRSYEQYF
>12|TRBV21-1|TRBJ1-1
CASGDRGTEAFF